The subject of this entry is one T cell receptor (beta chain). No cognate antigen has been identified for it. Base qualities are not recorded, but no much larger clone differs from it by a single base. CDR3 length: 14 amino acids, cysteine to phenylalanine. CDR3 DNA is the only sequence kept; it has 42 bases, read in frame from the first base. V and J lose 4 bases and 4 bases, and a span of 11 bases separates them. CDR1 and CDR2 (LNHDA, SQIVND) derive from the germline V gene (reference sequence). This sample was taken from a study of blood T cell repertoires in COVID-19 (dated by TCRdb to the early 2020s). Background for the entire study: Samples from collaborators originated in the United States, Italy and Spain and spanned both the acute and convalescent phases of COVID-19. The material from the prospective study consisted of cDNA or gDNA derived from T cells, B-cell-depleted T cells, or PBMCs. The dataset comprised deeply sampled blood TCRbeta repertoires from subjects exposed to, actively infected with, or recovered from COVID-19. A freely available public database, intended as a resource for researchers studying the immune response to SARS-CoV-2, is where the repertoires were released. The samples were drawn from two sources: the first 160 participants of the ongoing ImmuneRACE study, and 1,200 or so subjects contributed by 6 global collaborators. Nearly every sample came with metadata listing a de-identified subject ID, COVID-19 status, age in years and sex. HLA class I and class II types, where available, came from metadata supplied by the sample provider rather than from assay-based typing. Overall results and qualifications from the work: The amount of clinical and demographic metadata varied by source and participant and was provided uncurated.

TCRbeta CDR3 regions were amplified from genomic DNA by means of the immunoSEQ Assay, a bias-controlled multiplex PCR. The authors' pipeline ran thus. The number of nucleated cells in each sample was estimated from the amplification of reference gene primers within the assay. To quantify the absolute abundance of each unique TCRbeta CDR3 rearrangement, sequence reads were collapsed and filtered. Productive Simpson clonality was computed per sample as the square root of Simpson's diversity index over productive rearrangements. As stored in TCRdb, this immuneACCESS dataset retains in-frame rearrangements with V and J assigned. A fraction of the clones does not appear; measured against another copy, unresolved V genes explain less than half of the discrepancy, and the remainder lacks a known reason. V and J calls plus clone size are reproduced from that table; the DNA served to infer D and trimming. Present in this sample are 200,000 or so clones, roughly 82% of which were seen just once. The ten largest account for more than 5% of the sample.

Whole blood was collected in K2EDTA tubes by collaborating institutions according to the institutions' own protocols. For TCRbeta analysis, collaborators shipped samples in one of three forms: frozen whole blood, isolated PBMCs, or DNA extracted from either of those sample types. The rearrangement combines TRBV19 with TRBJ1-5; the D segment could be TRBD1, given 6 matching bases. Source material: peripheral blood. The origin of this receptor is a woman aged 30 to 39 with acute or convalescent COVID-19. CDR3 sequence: CASSTDTGNQPQHF. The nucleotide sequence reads TGTGCCAGTAGTACTGATACAGGGAATCAGCCCCAGCATTTT.